Given below is one T cell receptor beta chain in context. The CDR3 is 15 amino acids. V was pared by 0 bases and J by 7 bases, with 6 bases of the junction left unmatched. From germline, CDR1 is SGHRS and CDR2 YFSETQ. Profiled with immunoSEQ multiplex PCR; TCRdb holds only in-frame clones, not every one. Here the sample spans around 170,000 clones, about 82% being singletons. These data originate in a study of blood T cell repertoires in COVID-19. The specimen was peripheral blood. The sequence came from a man in his sixties or seventies with active or convalescent COVID-19. V usage is TRBV5-1 and J usage is TRBJ1-5; the match to TRBD1 covers 8 bases. CDR3 region: CASSLETGAGQPQHF. CDR3 sequence (DNA): TGCGCCAGCAGCTTGGAGACAGGGGCTGGGCAGCCCCAGCATTTT.